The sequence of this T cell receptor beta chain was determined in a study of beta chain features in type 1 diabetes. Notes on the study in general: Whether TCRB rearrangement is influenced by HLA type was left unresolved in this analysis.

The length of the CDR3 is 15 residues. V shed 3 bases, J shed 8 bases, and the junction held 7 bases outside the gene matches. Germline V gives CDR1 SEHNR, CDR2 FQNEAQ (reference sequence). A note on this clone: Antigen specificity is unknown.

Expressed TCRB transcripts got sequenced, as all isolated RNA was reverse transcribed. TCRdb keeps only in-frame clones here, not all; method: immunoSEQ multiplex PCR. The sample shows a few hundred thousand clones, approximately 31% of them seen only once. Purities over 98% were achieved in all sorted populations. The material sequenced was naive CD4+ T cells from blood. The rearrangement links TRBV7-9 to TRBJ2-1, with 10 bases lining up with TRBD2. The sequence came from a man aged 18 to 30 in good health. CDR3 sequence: CASSFSSGRIYEQFF. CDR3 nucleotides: TGTGCCAGCAGCTTCTCTAGCGGGAGAATCTATGAGCAGTTCTTC. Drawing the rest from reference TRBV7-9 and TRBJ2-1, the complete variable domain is DTGVSQNPRHKITKRGQNVTFRCDPISEHNRLYWYRQTLGQGPEFLTYFQNEAQLEKSRLLSDRFSAERPKGSFSTLEIQRTEQGDSAMYLCASSFSSGRIYEQFFGPGTRLTVL.